This passage covers 21 T cell receptor beta chains from one sample sequenced in a study of PD-1 blockade in classical Hodgkin lymphoma. TCRdb keeps only in-frame clones here, not all; method: immunoSEQ multiplex PCR. The repertoire holds around 40,000 clones, with about 77% as singletons. Each patient relapsed following autologous stem cell transplantation, and prior brentuximab vedotin exposure differed. The sequences come from peripheral blood mononuclear cells (PBMCs), collected at baseline. The receptors derive from a human donor with classical Hodgkin lymphoma.

The genes are TRBV4-1 and TRBJ2-2; 8 nucleotides agree with TRBD2. The CDR3 contains 18 residues. CDR1 is MGHRA, CDR2 YSYEKL, per germline. The V segment lost 4 bases and the J segment 4 bases; nucleotides outside the gene matches: 14. The CDR3 spells CASSPGMKRGTSTGELFF. CDR3 coding DNA: TGCGCCAGCAGCCCCGGGATGAAGCGGGGGACCTCCACCGGGGAGCTGTTTTTT.

The rearrangement joins TRBV5-6 to TRBJ2-2; D is uncertain. The V end was cut by 2 bases, the J end by 7 bases, with 6 bases between. CDR1 and CDR2 (germline): SGHDT, YYEEEE. The CDR3 has 12 amino acids. This CDR3 reads CASSLEVGELFF. The CDR3 DNA reads TGTGCCAGCAGCTTAGAGGTCGGGGAGCTGTTTTTT.

The V and J genes are TRBV2 and TRBJ1-2, with D unclear. V was cut by 3 bases and J by 5 bases, with 13 bases left in between. Per the germline V gene, CDR1 is SNHLY and CDR2 is FYNNEI. This CDR3 is built from 14 residues. CDR3 residues: CASSDHRGGYGYTF. The CDR3, as DNA: TGTGCCAGCAGTGATCATCGGGGAGGGTATGGCTACACCTTC.

The V call is TRBV6-1, the J call TRBJ2-3; TRBD2 aligns across 9 bases. Germline trimming cut 3 bases from V and 6 bases from J; bases unmatched to any gene: 10. The V gene's germline CDR1 is MNHNS and CDR2 SASEGT. The CDR3 sequence is 16 residues long. The CDR3, as DNA: TGTGCCAGCAGTGACCATGCGGGGGGGGGAAGGGATACGCAGTATTTT. Its translation: CASSDHAGGGRDTQYF.

This clone was observed once. This chain joins TRBV30 and TRBJ2-3, with 8 nucleotides matching TRBD2. The CDR3 runs 15 residues. CDR1 GTSNPN and CDR2 SVGIG come from the germline V gene (reference sequence). V was pared by 2 bases and J by 6 bases, with 10 bases of the junction left unmatched. The CDR3 DNA reads TGTGCCTGGAGTTCGAATAGCGGGGCAGGGGATACGCAGTATTTT. Protein: CAWSSNSGAGDTQYF.

J is TRBJ2-7 and V is TRBV4-3, with TRBD1 matching 8 bases. CDR3 size: 14 residues. Germline V gene sequence: CDR1 LGHNA, CDR2 YSLEER. Trimming took 4 bases from V and 3 from J; bases not matched to a gene: 5. The CDR3 is CASSPGTGLYEQYF. The CDR3 nucleotides read TGCGCCAGCAGCCCCGGGACAGGACTCTACGAGCAGTACTTC.

With regard to this clone: One junction end disagrees with the germline gene, perhaps due to a read error. J is TRBJ2-7 and V is TRBV19, with TRBD1 identical over 8 bases. Looked up from germline, CDR1 is LNHDA and CDR2 is SQIVND (reference sequence). CDR3 length: 14 residues. The CDR3 bases are TGTGCCAGTAGTTTAGACAGGGGCGGCGACGAGCAGTACTTC. This translates into CASSLDRGGDEQYF.

This chain connects TRBV6-1 to TRBJ2-1, with TRBD1 identical over 8 bases. The germline CDR1 and CDR2 sequences are MNHNS and SASEGT. The CDR3 is 14 residues long. V trimming: 2 bases; J trimming: 4 bases; junction bases outside the gene matches: 1. The CDR3 sequence: CASSEWDRYNEQFF. DNA for the CDR3: TGTGCCAGCAGTGAATGGGACAGGTACAATGAGCAGTTCTTC.

In its sample, this clone was seen a few times. The chain uses TRBV5-4 and TRBJ2-7; D might be TRBD1 (5 bases). CDR3 length: 13 residues. Germline CDR1 is SGHNT and CDR2 is YYREEE (reference sequence). Trimming stripped 0 bases from V and 7 bases from J, with 11 bases between. CDR3 bases: TGTGCCAGCAGCTTGGACCTCACAGGAGAGCAGTACTTC. Amino acids: CASSLDLTGEQYF.

The chain links TRBV15 to TRBJ2-7; maybe TRBD2 (6 bases). CDR3 length: 13 residues. V lost 5 bases and J 3 bases, leaving 11 bases between the germline ends. Germline V gene data show CDR1 as LNHNV and CDR2 as YYDKDF (reference sequence). CDR3 residues: CATSPGRGYEQYF. CDR3 nucleotide sequence: TGTGCCACCAGCCCCGGGCGGGGCTACGAGCAGTACTTC.

The chain has TRBV5-8 and TRBJ2-2, with a weak D call TRBD1 (6 bases). Germline lookup yields CDR1 SGHTS and CDR2 YDEGEE. The CDR3 spans 15 residues. V was clipped by 4 bases and J by 4 bases, with 14 bases between them. CDR3 region: CASSIPQGFTGELFF. As DNA, the CDR3 is TGTGCCAGCAGCATACCACAGGGATTCACCGGGGAGCTGTTTTTT.

The V and J genes are TRBV7-2 and TRBJ2-3; D not certain. The ends were cut back, 5 bases at V and 4 bases at J, with 10 bases in the middle. The germline CDR1 and CDR2 sequences are SGHTA and FQGNSA. The CDR3 is made up of 13 amino acids. DNA for the CDR3: TGTGCCAGCAGCCCTCAACCGCCAGATACGCAGTATTTT. This gives the protein CASSPQPPDTQYF.

The chain links TRBV7-9 to TRBJ2-2, with 8 bases fitting TRBD2. The CDR3 totals 14 residues. The germline gives CDR1 SEHNR, CDR2 FQNEAQ (reference sequence). V lost 7 bases, J lost 5 bases, and 6 bases stayed unmatched. This CDR3 is CASNEASGTGELFF. The CDR3 DNA follows: TGTGCCAGCAACGAGGCTAGCGGGACCGGGGAGCTGTTTTTT.

The CDR3 reads CASSRGTATNEKLFF. The CDR3 DNA sequence: TGTGCCAGCTCACGAGGGACTGCAACTAATGAAAAACTGTTTTTT. The rearrangement joins TRBV18 to TRBJ1-4, with D perhaps TRBD1 (5 bases). Germline V gene data show CDR1 as KGHSH and CDR2 as LQKENI. This CDR3 is 15 amino acids long. Trimming took 4 bases from V and 0 from J, leaving 9 bases between them.

The rearrangement joins TRBV30 to TRBJ2-3; 8 bases match TRBD1. The CDR3 consists of 13 residues. The V and J ends lost 5 bases and 2 bases, in that order; junction bases with no gene match: 3. CDR1 is GTSNPN, CDR2 SVGIG, per germline (reference sequence). CDR3: CAWGQGTTDTQYF. As DNA, the CDR3 is TGTGCCTGGGGACAGGGCACCACAGATACGCAGTATTTT.

This chain joins TRBV9 and TRBJ2-1, with D perhaps assigned TRBD1 or TRBD2 (6 bases each). The germline V and J ends were trimmed by 3 bases and 8 bases, with 18 bases remaining between them. CDR1 and CDR2 (germline): SGDLS, YYNGEE. The CDR3 is 15 amino acids. The DNA of the CDR3 is TGTGCCAGCAGCGGGAACCCCGGGGGCCGGTATGAGCAGTTCTTC. Amino acid sequence: CASSGNPGGRYEQFF.

The gene calls are TRBV7-9 and TRBJ2-3, with D possibly called TRBD1 or TRBD2 (5 bases each). CDR3 length equals 13 residues. CDR1 SEHNR and CDR2 FQNEAQ come from the germline V gene (reference sequence). Trimming pared 7 bases from V and 6 bases from J, leaving 14 bases between. The CDR3 protein is CASKTRGADTQYF. The DNA for the CDR3 is TGTGCCAGCAAAACTAGGGGCGCGGATACGCAGTATTTT.

The J gene is TRBJ2-5, the V gene TRBV5-4; 8 bases are shared with TRBD2. The CDR3 extends over 17 amino acids. CDR1 and CDR2 from the germline V gene are SGHNT and YYREEE (reference sequence). V shed 4 bases and J 0 bases; nucleotides not matched to a gene: 11. The CDR3 here is CASSAGGAGTNQETQYF. In DNA form, the CDR3 reads TGTGCCAGCAGCGCCGGGGGGGCGGGGACCAACCAAGAGACCCAGTACTTC.

The rearrangement uses TRBV6-5 and TRBJ2-7; possibly TRBD1 for D (5 bases). This CDR3 spans 16 amino acids. The V end lost 0 bases, the J end lost 0 bases, and 12 bases lay between the germline ends. Per the germline V gene, CDR1 is MNHEY and CDR2 is SVGAGI. The CDR3 is CASSYSFQGYSYEQYF. The CDR3 bases are TGTGCCAGCAGTTACTCGTTCCAGGGTTACTCCTACGAGCAGTACTTC.

CDR3 amino acids: CASSISGGDTEAFF. The CDR3 DNA reads as TGTGCCAGTAGTATATCCGGGGGGGACACTGAAGCTTTCTTT. The chain has TRBV19 and TRBJ1-1; tentative D call: TRBD1 (5 bases). In germline, CDR1 is LNHDA, CDR2 SQIVND (reference sequence). V lost 2 bases to trimming and J lost 3 bases, with 10 bases between them. The CDR3 extends over 14 amino acids. Full variable domain (remainder filled in from reference TRBV19 and TRBJ1-1): DGGITQSPKYLFRKEGQNVTLSCEQNLNHDAMYWYRQDPGQGLRLIYYSQIVNDFQKGDIAEGYSVSREKKESFPLTVTSAQKNPTAFYLCASSISGGDTEAFFGQGTRLTVV.

The chain joins TRBV4-3 to TRBJ1-2; 9 bases match TRBD1. In germline, CDR1 is LGHNA, CDR2 YSLEER. CDR3 length: 15 amino acids. Trimming at V came to 4 bases and at J to 2 bases, leaving 5 bases not matched to a gene. CDR3 residues: CASSPGQGFNYGYTF. The CDR3 DNA is TGCGCCAGCAGCCCTGGACAGGGGTTCAACTATGGCTACACCTTC.